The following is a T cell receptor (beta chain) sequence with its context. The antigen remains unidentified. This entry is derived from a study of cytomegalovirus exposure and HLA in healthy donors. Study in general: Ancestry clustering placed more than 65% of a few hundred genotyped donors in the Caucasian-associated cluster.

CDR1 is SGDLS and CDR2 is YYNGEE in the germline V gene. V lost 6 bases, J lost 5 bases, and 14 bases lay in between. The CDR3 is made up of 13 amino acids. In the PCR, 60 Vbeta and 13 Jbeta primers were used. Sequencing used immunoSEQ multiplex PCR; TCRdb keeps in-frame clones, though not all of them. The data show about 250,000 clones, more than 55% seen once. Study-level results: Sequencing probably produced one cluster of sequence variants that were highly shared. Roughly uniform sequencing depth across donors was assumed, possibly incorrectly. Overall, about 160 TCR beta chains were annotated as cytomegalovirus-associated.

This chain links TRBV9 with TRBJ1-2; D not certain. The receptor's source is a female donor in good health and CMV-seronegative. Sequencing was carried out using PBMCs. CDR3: CASTRSGRYGYTF. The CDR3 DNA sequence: TGTGCCAGCACCCGCTCCGGCAGGTATGGCTACACCTTC.